This T cell receptor beta chain was sequenced during a study of shared clonotypes between healthy human individuals. Study in general: The plates for each donor numbered three CD4 naive, three CD4 memory, two CD8 naive and one CD8 memory.

Trimming cost V 10 bases and J 4 bases, with 18 bases left between them. Germline V gene data show CDR1 as SGHNT and CDR2 as YYREEE (reference sequence). CDR3 length equals 14 residues. Produced via immunoSEQ multiplex PCR; TCRdb's table is partial and in-frame only. Of under 1,100,000 clones detected, under 80% appear once; the ten largest clones hold about 1.5%. Researchers partitioned CD4+ cells into CD45RA+ naive and CD45RA-negative memory subsets. The genes are TRBV5-4 and TRBJ1-3, with D possibly TRBD1 on 6 matching bases. This sequence originates from a man aged 18 to 30 in good health. The sequenced sample was memory CD4+ T cells sorted from blood. The subset: CD45RA-negative fraction. CDR3 sequence reads: CASTGSAGGNTIYF. CDR3 bases: TGTGCCTCAACAGGGAGCGCAGGAGGAAACACCATATATTTT.